The T cell receptor (beta chain) described here comes from a study of cytomegalovirus exposure and HLA in healthy donors listed by TCRdb under 2017. Looking at the study overall: An earlier analysis of approximately 640 of the donors reported about 250 Gb of sequence data and 117 million unique TCR beta sequences from 150 million to 200 million T cells. In an earlier analysis of roughly 600 of the donors, high-throughput TCR beta sequencing was used to judge whether each TCR beta V gene segment behaved as functional or pseudogenic. HLA typing included class I and class II loci at four-digit resolution. A later genetic analysis took genome-wide SNP genotypes for about 55% of the roughly 700 donors and used that subset as a discovery cohort. The number of typed donors differed by locus: about 620-630 for A, B, C, DRB1 and DQB1; approximately 540 for DQA1; around 610 for DPA1; and 400 to 480 for DPB1. Besides the first cohort of more than 650 subjects, a separate validation cohort made up of 120 different subjects was used. On average, about 200,000 unique TCR beta nucleotide sequences were sequenced per donor among some 430 genotyped donors of the cohort, with roughly 19% of those sequences being non-productive. The study combined high-throughput TCR immunosequencing, statistical association of individual TCRs with disease status, and machine learning to predict cytomegalovirus infection status. Rather than drawing on any new phenotypic data, the later analysis identified candidate immune exposures from TCR beta sequences and the way those sequences occurred across donors. Donor age, sex, ethnicity and CMV serostatus were collected together with the repertoire data. A later analysis re-analyzed previously published TCR beta repertoires from roughly 690 donors and added high-resolution HLA genotyping to study TCR occurrence patterns. Of the 300 to 500 genotyped donors, 70% to 90% were placed in the genetic ancestry cluster associated with self-reported Caucasian donors. The study aimed to test whether cataloging public T cell receptors could reveal signatures of past pathogen exposure. The study profiled the T cell repertoires of approximately 700 subjects by immunosequencing and related them to cytomegalovirus serostatus. Approximately 300 gigabases of sequencing data and approximately 92 million unique TCR sequences made up an early release that covered some 640 HLA-typed donors. All discovery cohort repertoires had been generated on a single sequencing platform. Because of strong linkage in the cohort, four to six DR-DQ haplotypes were treated as single units for association and clustering.

In regard to this clone: It lacks a known antigen. No base-level quality is on record; no much larger clone is a single base apart.

In total, 600 or so healthy bone marrow donors made up the cohort. All cohort members were sampled while nominally healthy, although unrecorded immune exposures were likely present. Of the 600 or so cohort members, nearly 300 had a positive CMV serostatus and just over 350 had a negative one, while no CMV serostatus was recorded for the donor. A peripheral blood sample was provided by each donor, and peripheral blood mononuclear cells were used for TCR beta sequencing. The Qiagen DNeasy Blood Extraction Kit was used to extract genomic DNA from the blood cell samples. Broader findings and caveats from the paper: Because HLA typing was missing for some donors at each locus, association tests included only the typed subset. In vitro tests confirmed that a few of the cytomegalovirus-associated TCR beta chains recognize cytomegalovirus antigens. Most CMV-associated TCR beta chains appeared to be HLA-restricted in a later analysis, and the HLA associations seemed to be driven largely by CMV exposure. In a later genetic analysis, a missense DCLRE1C variant was associated with V-gene and J-gene trimming of TCR beta chains, and the association was replicated in an independent cohort. The sequencing pipeline was judged likely to have produced a cluster of highly shared sequence variants as a technical artifact. In a later analysis, TCR association rates were found to vary across HLA loci, with the most associated TCRs seen for DRB1 alleles and the fewest for HLA-C alleles. About 15 rarely observed V segments, including chromosome 9 orphons, were excluded from the earlier analysis of approximately 500 of the donors because counts were too low. In the study, about 150 TCR beta chains were listed as associated with cytomegalovirus. At a false discovery rate of 0.05, a later analysis linked approximately 18,000 TCR beta sequences to specific HLA alleles. When HLA alleles, especially DR and DQ, strongly co-occurred, TCR associations were difficult to assign to individual alleles. Most TCR sequences were seen in very few donors, while some public TCRs were found in many individuals. Linkage disequilibrium might explain the correlated functional status among segregating V segments, but an unknown experimental factor could not be ruled out. A later analysis reported that several top co-occurrence clusters appeared linked to parvovirus B19, influenza, CMV and Epstein-Barr virus. In a later analysis, HLA-associated TCR beta chains showed more clonal expansion and lower generation probabilities than non-associated chains that were equally common. Presence/absence analyses assumed roughly uniform sequencing depth across donors, an assumption that may not hold. For the cohort, immune exposure information was limited to CMV serostatus. Only TCR beta chains were sequenced in this cohort, and the absence of alpha or paired-chain data limited detectable features. A further reported finding was that TCR beta sequences accurately predicted the HLA-A and HLA-B alleles for most subjects in the first cohort. The authors suggested that the approach could potentially be generalized to other disease states and immunological phenotypes. Broadly in line with IMGT annotations, most TCR beta V segments showed up in productive rearrangements about 87% or about 30% of the time in an earlier analysis of 587 of the donors. In both the original and validation cohorts, the classifier was reported to diagnose cytomegalovirus status with high specificity and sensitivity. In a later genetic analysis, fewer N-insertions in productive TCRs were reported among donors in an Asian-associated ancestry cluster than the approximately 710-donor mean.

The library came from the immunoSEQ multiplex PCR assay. For the multiplex PCR, a mixture combining 60 forward primers for TCR Vbeta segments and 13 reverse primers for TCR Jbeta segments was used. Amplification of the CDR3 region of rearranged TCR beta genes was performed with a multiplex PCR assay on genomic DNA. Amplified TCR beta libraries were sequenced as 87-base-pair reads on the Illumina HiSeq System. The source study handled its data this way. A later analysis counted tens of millions of unique TCR beta chains across the 666 repertoires, and roughly 9.9 million of these chains were shared by at least two donors. A nearest-neighbor algorithm error-corrected the raw reads and collapsed the reads into unique sequences, merging closely related sequences to remove PCR and sequencing errors. To assign V, D and J gene segments, CDR3 sequences were aligned to IMGT reference sequences. Each retained sequence needed at least a six-nucleotide match to both a V gene segment and a J gene segment. Rearrangements were called productive when the CDR3 lacked stop codons and stayed in frame with V and J; all others were non-productive. CDR3 was defined by IMGT convention, running from the second conserved V-encoded cysteine to the conserved J-encoded phenylalanine. The earlier analysis of about 610 of the donors excluded sequences that lacked an unambiguous match to a single V gene segment. In an earlier analysis of approximately 590 of the donors, V segments were called functional above 56.7% productive rearrangements and were called segregating when the between-donor standard deviation exceeded 5%. A statistical classification framework was built to diagnose cytomegalovirus status from the catalog of TCR beta chain sequences. In a later analysis, TCR nucleotide sequences were compared against IMGT/GENE-DB human TR gene sequences so that V and J genes could be assigned. A later analysis assigned CDR3 sequences and most-parsimonious VDJ recombination scenarios with the TCRdist pipeline. A later analysis defined each TCR beta chain by its CDR3 amino acid sequence plus V-gene family, and excluded reads lacking a unique V-gene family. In a later analysis, 550 to 650 highly shared, low-generation-probability nucleotide sequences were removed to address suspected cross-contamination and a sequencing artifact. A later analysis calculated a clonal expansion index for each public chain from normalized within-repertoire ranks of inferred template counts. In a later analysis, generation probabilities were computed with a VDJ recombination model fitted to out-of-frame rearrangements, and the resulting probabilities were checked against IGoR. In a later analysis, TCR-TCR, TCR-HLA and TCR-CMV co-occurrence was scored with hypergeometric tests, and a repertoire-size bias correction was applied to TCR pairs. False discovery rates were estimated in a later analysis by permuting HLA or CMV assignments 20 times. In a later analysis, co-occurring TCRs were grouped using DBSCAN, and TCRdist sequence similarity was added for clustering within HLA-allele-positive subsets. Repertoires with fewer than 30,000 or more than 120,000 public chains were left out of co-occurrence clustering, as were five repertoires with anomalous nucleotide sharing. TCRdb holds this immuneACCESS table with in-frame rearrangements only. Some clones are missing; in checked studies, unresolved V genes explain under half, and the rest has no known cause. The DNA gave D and trimming, while V, J and clone size come from that table. Counted in this sample were some 150,000 clones; more than 75% of them appeared once. The ten largest clones take up approximately 3.7% of the sample.

The TCR was taken from a human donor in good health. Material for sequencing was PBMCs.

Here is the DNA: TGTGCCAGCAGCCCCCTCCTAGCGGGGGACACCGGGGAGCTGTTTTTT. Translated, this is CASSPLLAGDTGELFF. The chain links TRBV27 with TRBJ2-2; the central 10 bases match TRBD2. Ends trimmed: V by 6 bases, J by 3 bases; bases unmatched to a gene: 7. The CDR3 starts with the cysteine, ends with the phenylalanine, and has 16 residues. Left in the record is the CDR3 DNA by itself, 48 bases read in frame from the first base. The germline V gene (reference sequence) provides CDR1 MNHEY and CDR2 SMNVEV.